The 28 T cell receptor beta chains reported below all come from one sample, sequenced in a study of CD8 T cells in Susac syndrome (dated by TCRdb to between 2018 and 2021). The method was the immunoSEQ multiplex PCR assay. RNA was extracted with the RNeasy kit and roughly 0.45 to 1 ug was reverse transcribed using random hexamers. In-frame beta chains were kept once TCRdb had trimmed the public reads at Q25 with fastp and called clones with MiXCR. CDR3 protein duplicates are merged, each entry listing the most common genes and DNA. Present in this sample are some 200,000 distinct CDR3 sequences, under 97% of which were seen just once. The biggest ten clones account for approximately 0.1% of the sample. What was sequenced was CD4+ T cells from PBMCs. These receptors were taken from a human donor with Susac syndrome.

The chain carries TRBV7-3 and TRBJ2-4; D gene unclear. CDR3 length equals 18 residues. Germline CDR1 is SGHTA and CDR2 is FQGTGA. The ends were cut back, 5 bases at V and 0 bases at J, with 20 bases in the middle. The CDR3 spells CASSLSHNSKVAKNIQYF. CDR3 coding DNA: TGTGCCAGCAGCCTAAGCCACAACTCAAAAGTAGCCAAAAACATTCAGTACTTC.

The chain employs TRBV14 and TRBJ2-7; D tentatively fits TRBD1 or TRBD2 (5 bases each). There are 13 residues in the CDR3. Trimming took 8 bases from V and 6 from J, leaving 17 bases between them. Germline CDR1 and CDR2: SGHDN and FVKESK. CDR3 sequence reads: CASQRDHRAEQYF. CDR3 bases: TGTGCCAGCCAGAGGGACCACCGCGCCGAGCAGTACTTC.

The chain employs TRBV30 and TRBJ2-5; 9 bases align to TRBD1. The CDR3 is 15 amino acids. V trimming: 4 bases; J trimming: 2 bases; junction bases outside the gene matches: 8. Per germline, CDR1 GTSNPN and CDR2 SVGIG (reference sequence). The CDR3, as DNA: TGTGCCTGGACCGCGGACAGGGGACCTCAAGAGACCCAGTACTTC. Protein: CAWTADRGPQETQYF.

This clonotype was observed a single time. The chain couples TRBV2 to TRBJ1-3, with D unclear. Trimming shortened V by 11 bases and J by 2 bases, and 19 bases separated the two germline ends. This CDR3 is built from 15 residues. The germline V gene has CDR1 SNHLY and CDR2 FYNNEI. In DNA, the CDR3 is TGTGCCGTAAGAAGGCGGTTTTCGACTGGAAACACCATATATTTT. This codes for CAVRRRFSTGNTIYF.

This sequence joins TRBV6-6 and TRBJ1-5; D gene ambiguous. V lost 8 bases, J lost 0 bases, and 17 bases lay in between. The CDR3 length is 16 residues. The germline CDR1 and CDR2 sequences are MNHNY and SVGAGI (reference sequence). CDR3 DNA: TGTGCCAGCCGCAACGGCGGGCACTATAGCAATCAGCCCCAGCATTTT. Protein product: CASRNGGHYSNQPQHF.

The genes are TRBV19 and TRBJ1-2; 7 bases fit TRBD1. The CDR3 totals 14 residues. CDR1 is LNHDA, CDR2 SQIVND, per germline (reference sequence). The junction had 6 bases not matched to a gene; V was cut back by 6 bases and J by 2 bases. The CDR3 protein is CASSNRGQNYGYTF. The CDR3, as DNA: TGTGCCAGTAGCAACAGGGGTCAGAACTATGGCTACACCTTC.

The chain couples TRBV9 to TRBJ2-1, with 12 nucleotides matching TRBD2. CDR3 length: 16 residues. J was trimmed by 6 bases and V by 3 bases; bases with no gene match: 7. Germline V lookup: CDR1 SGDLS, CDR2 YYNGEE. Written as DNA, the CDR3 is TGTGCCAGCAGCGGACTAGCGGGGGACACCGGCAATGAGCAGTTCTTC. Protein product: CASSGLAGDTGNEQFF.

The chain is built from TRBV7-2 and TRBJ2-5; D gene uncertain. Germline lookup yields CDR1 SGHTA and CDR2 FQGNSA. The CDR3 has 13 residues. V lost 3 bases and J 3 bases, leaving 8 bases between the germline ends. The CDR3 nucleotides are TGTGCCAGCAGCTTTGACTCAGAAGAGACCCAGTACTTC. Protein sequence: CASSFDSEETQYF.

The rearrangement joins TRBV10-3 to TRBJ2-7; possibly TRBD2 for D (6 bases). V shed 8 bases and J shed 3 bases, with 11 bases lying between them. This CDR3 spans 12 amino acids. In germline, CDR1 is ENHRY, CDR2 SYGVKD. CDR3 sequence reads: CAIGQGGYEQYF. Written as DNA, the CDR3 is TGTGCCATCGGGCAGGGAGGCTACGAGCAGTACTTC.

The chain couples TRBV4-2 to TRBJ1-1; D gene ambiguous. This CDR3 has 16 amino acids. Germline lookup yields CDR1 LGHNA and CDR2 YNFKEQ. V lost 1 base, J lost 2 bases, and 14 bases lay in between. CDR3 DNA: TGTGCCAGCAGCCAAGGGGCCCTTCGGGAAAACACTGAAGCTTTCTTT. This gives the protein CASSQGALRENTEAFF.

V and J are TRBV3-1 and TRBJ1-2; perhaps TRBD1 as D (6 bases). Between the trimmed V and J ends, which lost 1 base and 7 bases, there was a span of 13 bases. Germline V CDR1 and CDR2: LGHDT, YNNKEL (reference sequence). CDR3 size: 14 residues. In DNA, the CDR3 is TGTGCCAGCAGCCAAGGGGAGACAGGCTCTGGCTACACCTTC. Protein product: CASSQGETGSGYTF.

The rearrangement uses TRBV6-6 and TRBJ1-2; TRBD1 might be the D (5 bases). The length of the CDR3 is 13 residues. Between the trimmed V and J ends, which lost 2 bases and 13 bases, there was a span of 17 bases. Germline V gene sequence: CDR1 MNHNY, CDR2 SVGAGI (reference sequence). The CDR3 region is CASSYNEEGLSTF. The CDR3 region has the DNA TGTGCCAGCAGTTACAATGAGGAGGGGTTATCCACCTTC.

This rearrangement joins TRBV7-9 to TRBJ1-2; D remains ambiguous. CDR3 length: 16 residues. Trimming cost V 5 bases and J 1 base, with 17 bases left between them. From germline, CDR1 is SEHNR and CDR2 FQNEAQ (reference sequence). The CDR3 sequence is CASSRLLEEFNYGYTF. CDR3 nucleotides: TGTGCCAGCAGCCGTCTCCTAGAGGAGTTTAACTATGGCTACACCTTC.

This clonotype has just one count. The chain joins TRBV7-8 to TRBJ1-6; a weak D match, TRBD1 (5 bases). Germline assignment: CDR1 SGHVS and CDR2 FQNEAQ. The CDR3 loop spans 14 amino acids. The V gene lost 5 bases and the J gene lost 5 bases, with 10 bases spanning the gap. The CDR3 here is CASSPQGHNSPLHF. The CDR3 DNA is TGTGCCAGCAGCCCGCAGGGTCATAATTCACCCCTCCACTTT.

The genes are TRBV5-6 and TRBJ2-3; 7 positions agree with TRBD1. This CDR3 is built from 15 residues. The J segment lost 2 bases and the V segment lost 0 bases, leaving 3 bases of the junction unmatched. Germline values: CDR1 SGHDT, CDR2 YYEEEE. The CDR3 loop is CASSLGDRFTDTQYF. In nucleotides, the CDR3 is TGTGCCAGCAGCTTGGGGGACAGATTCACAGATACGCAGTATTTT.

This clonotype was observed a single time. This chain joins TRBV29-1 and TRBJ2-7; a weak D match, TRBD2 (6 bases). V gave up 6 bases and J gave up 5 bases, with 23 bases separating them. The length of the CDR3 is 15 residues. Germline values: CDR1 SQVTM, CDR2 ANQGSEA. CDR3: CSVGKGGGVSDEQYF. For the CDR3, the DNA is TGCAGCGTCGGCAAGGGAGGAGGGGTCAGCGACGAGCAGTACTTC.

This sequence joins TRBV7-9 and TRBJ2-3, with 9 bases identical to TRBD2. Germline V gene sequence: CDR1 SEHNR, CDR2 FQNEAQ (reference sequence). Germline trimming cut 1 base from V and 3 bases from J; bases unmatched to any gene: 11. The CDR3 totals 18 residues. The DNA of the CDR3 is TGTGCCAGCAGCTTAGAAGGAACGAGCGGGGGGTTGACAGATACGCAGTATTTT. Amino acid sequence: CASSLEGTSGGLTDTQYF.

V usage is TRBV3-1 and J usage is TRBJ2-3; a weak D match, TRBD1 (5 bases). This CDR3 comprises 17 residues. CDR1 and CDR2 (germline): LGHDT, YNNKEL (reference sequence). Between the trimmed V and J ends, which lost 0 bases and 4 bases, there was a span of 17 bases. The CDR3 here is CASSQDPAGIGADTQYF. The CDR3 DNA follows: TGTGCCAGCAGCCAAGACCCGGCAGGGATTGGAGCAGATACGCAGTATTTT.

The chain carries TRBV6-5 and TRBJ1-2; 8 nucleotides line up with TRBD1. This CDR3 contains 15 residues. Looked up from germline, CDR1 is MNHEY and CDR2 is SVGAGI. The ends lost 7 bases at V and 3 bases at J; junction bases unmatched: 10. CDR3 sequence reads: CASTMGTGGDYGYTF. For the CDR3, the DNA is TGTGCCAGCACCATGGGAACAGGGGGGGACTATGGCTACACCTTC.

The chain carries TRBV18 and TRBJ1-5; D gene ambiguous. V lost 0 bases, J lost 1 base, and 4 bases lay in between. The CDR3 sequence is 14 residues long. Germline CDR1 and CDR2: KGHSH and LQKENI. As DNA, the CDR3 is TGTGCCAGCTCACCACCTTCCAGCAATCAGCCCCAGCATTTT. Translation: CASSPPSSNQPQHF.

The chain recombines TRBV20-1 with TRBJ2-6; TRBD1 matches at 7 bases. This CDR3 has 15 amino acids. The germline CDR1 and CDR2 sequences are DFQATT and SNEGSKA (reference sequence). The junction had 4 bases not matched to a gene; V was cut back by 3 bases and J by 2 bases. This CDR3 is CSAREQGTGANVLTF. CDR3 DNA sequence: TGCAGTGCTAGGGAACAGGGGACTGGGGCCAACGTCCTGACTTTC.

In its sample, this clonotype was seen once. The CDR3 nucleotides read TGTGCCAGCAGACAACAAACAGGAAATGAGCAGTTCTTC. This codes for CASRQQTGNEQFF. The rearrangement uses TRBV12-3 or TRBV12-4 and TRBJ2-1; the D gene is possibly TRBD1 (5 bases). This CDR3 spans 13 amino acids. V gave up 6 bases and J gave up 7 bases, with 13 bases separating them.

The rearrangement uses TRBV9 and TRBJ1-2, with a tentative D call TRBD1 (5 bases). The V and J ends lost 0 bases and 2 bases respectively, with 8 bases between them. This CDR3 spans 14 amino acids. CDR1 is SGDLS, CDR2 YYNGEE, per germline. DNA for the CDR3: TGTGCCAGCAGCGTAGCCCCAGGGAACTATGGCTACACCTTC. It yields the protein CASSVAPGNYGYTF.

This sequence joins TRBV20-1 and TRBJ1-2, with D unresolved. CDR3 length: 9 residues. V lost 8 bases and J 4 bases, leaving 5 bases between the germline ends. Germline CDR1 and CDR2: DFQATT and SNEGSKA (reference sequence). The CDR3 region has the DNA TGCAGTACTCTCTATGGCTACACCTTC. This translates into CSTLYGYTF.

V and J are TRBV2 and TRBJ2-5; D unresolved. The CDR3 spans 13 residues. Trimming removed 4 bases from V and 4 bases from J, with 10 bases in between. CDR1 and CDR2 (germline): SNHLY, FYNNEI. DNA for the CDR3: TGTGCCAGCAGTGGACTCCGTGGAGAGACCCAGTACTTC. Encoded protein: CASSGLRGETQYF.

The chain uses TRBV6-5 and TRBJ2-5; TRBD2 aligns across 12 bases. The CDR3 has 14 residues. Germline V CDR1 and CDR2: MNHEY, SVGAGI. J was trimmed by 5 bases and V by 6 bases; bases with no gene match: 4. DNA for the CDR3: TGTGCCAGCAGGCGCCTAGCGGGGGGGGAGACCCAGTACTTC. This gives the protein CASRRLAGGETQYF.

The J gene is TRBJ2-1, the V gene TRBV6-1; 7 nucleotides agree with TRBD1. Looked up from germline, CDR1 is MNHNS and CDR2 is SASEGT. The CDR3 spans 12 residues. Germline trimming cut 4 bases from V and 12 bases from J; bases unmatched to any gene: 6. Here the CDR3 DNA reads TGTGCCAGCAGTGCAAACAGGGGAACGCAGTTCTTC. Translation gives CASSANRGTQFF.

The CDR3 spells CASVYRGGNQPQHF. In DNA, the CDR3 is TGTGCCAGCGTTTACAGGGGCGGCAATCAGCCCCAGCATTTT. The chain employs TRBV19 and TRBJ1-5; 7 nucleotides align to TRBD1. CDR3 size: 14 residues. Germline values: CDR1 LNHDA, CDR2 SQIVND (reference sequence). The V gene end was trimmed by 9 bases and the J gene end by 2 bases; junction bases not matched to a gene: 7.